What follows is one T cell receptor (beta chain) and its context. The sample comes from a study of cytomegalovirus exposure and HLA in healthy donors. The PCR made use of 60 Vbeta and 13 Jbeta primers. Profiling relied on immunoSEQ multiplex PCR, and the TCRdb table lists in-frame clones only, not all of them. The sample yields some 190,000 clones, 80% to 90% seen once. Looked up from germline, CDR1 is SGHRS and CDR2 is YFSETQ. J was trimmed by 2 bases and V by 5 bases; bases with no gene match: 8. The CDR3 is 15 amino acids. The V call is TRBV5-1, the J call TRBJ2-7; 9 bases align to TRBD1. The TCR was taken from a man aged 35 to 55 in good health and CMV-seropositive. The material sequenced was PBMCs. The CDR3: CASRPPGTGTYEQYF. The DNA for the CDR3 is TGCGCCAGCAGGCCGCCCGGGACAGGGACCTACGAGCAGTACTTC. The full variable domain, in which reference TRBV5-1 and TRBJ2-7 provide the parts outside the CDR3, is KAGVTQTPRYLIKTRGQQVTLSCSPISGHRSVSWYQQTPGQGLQFLFEYFSETQRNKGNFPGRFSGRQFSNSRSEMNVSTLELGDSALYLCASRPPGTGTYEQYFGPGTRLTVT.